This TCR beta chain is drawn from a study of cytomegalovirus exposure and HLA in healthy donors. Study results and caveats: The study recorded about 160 TCR beta chains that were cytomegalovirus-associated. It emerged from a later analysis that several of the most significant clusters appeared to be linked to common viral pathogens. In a later analysis, 16,951 TCR beta sequences were associated with HLA alleles at 0.05 false discovery rate. In a later analysis, V- and J-gene trimming of beta chains associated with a DCLRE1C missense variant, replicated independently.

This clone was observed a few times. The antigen remains undetermined. With 60 Vbeta and 13 Jbeta primers, the PCR was carried out. Produced via immunoSEQ multiplex PCR; TCRdb's table is partial and in-frame only. The sample comprises about 130,000 clones, 70% to 80% of which are singletons, and roughly 1.5% rests with the top ten. The length of the CDR3 is 21 residues. Per the germline V gene, CDR1 is SGDLS and CDR2 is YYNGEE. Between the trimmed V and J ends, which lost 3 bases and 3 bases, there was a span of 31 bases. J is TRBJ1-3 and V is TRBV9; D is possibly TRBD1 (6 bases). The receptor comes from a female donor in good health and CMV-seronegative. Sequences were obtained from PBMCs. CDR3 protein: CASSAGILRRDKSPVGNTIYF. The CDR3 DNA is TGTGCCAGCAGCGCCGGAATCCTCAGACGGGACAAAAGCCCGGTTGGAAACACCATATATTTT. Complete variable domain (other parts from reference TRBV9 and TRBJ1-3): DSGVTQTPKHLITATGQRVTLRCSPRSGDLSVYWYQQSLDQGLQFLIQYYNGEERAKGNILERFSAQQFPDLHSELNLSSLELGDSALYFCASSAGILRRDKSPVGNTIYFGEGSWLTVV.